This TCR beta chain was sequenced for a study of regulatory T cells in long-lasting Graves disease. Study information: For a period under 3 months, newly diagnosed Graves' patients had taken antithyroid drugs.

The length of the CDR3 is 12 residues. Germline CDR1 GTSNPN, CDR2 SVGIG (reference sequence). V lost 3 bases and J 4 bases, leaving 9 bases between the germline ends. Details on this clonotype: Its antigen is undetermined.

Time point indicated: newly diagnosed GD, antithyroid drugs for less than 3 months. PBMC-derived RNA was used for the TCR library. Doctors identified Graves' disease using the American Thyroid Association guidelines. A blood draw put around 9 milliliters of peripheral blood into EDTA tubes. General observations from the study: Persistent cases of Graves' showed reduced TCR diversity relative to newly diagnosed patients.

With iRepertoire HTBI primers and Arm-PCR of CDR3 regions, TCR beta libraries were built. One entry per CDR3 protein results from TCRdb running MiXCR on the multiplex PCR reads. The table includes some 230,000 distinct CDR3 sequences, around 18% detected once. The sample was peripheral blood mononuclear cells (PBMCs), taken at new diagnosis, from a patient treated with antithyroid drugs. This rearrangement joins TRBV30 to TRBJ1-1; no definite D call. The sequence was obtained from a female donor with Graves disease. CDR3 protein: CAWRTFGTEAFF. The CDR3 DNA reads TGTGCCTGGAGGACCTTCGGCACTGAAGCTTTCTTT.